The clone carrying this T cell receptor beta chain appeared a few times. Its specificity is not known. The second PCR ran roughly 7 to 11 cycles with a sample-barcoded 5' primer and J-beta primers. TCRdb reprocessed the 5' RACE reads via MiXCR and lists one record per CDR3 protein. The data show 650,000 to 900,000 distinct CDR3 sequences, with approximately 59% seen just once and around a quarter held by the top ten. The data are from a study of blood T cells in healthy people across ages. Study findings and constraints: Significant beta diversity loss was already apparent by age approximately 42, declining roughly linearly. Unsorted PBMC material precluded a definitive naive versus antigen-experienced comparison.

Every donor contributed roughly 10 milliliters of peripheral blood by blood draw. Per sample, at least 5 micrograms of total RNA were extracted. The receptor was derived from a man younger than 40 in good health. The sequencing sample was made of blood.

The CDR3 loop is CASSYMLAGGNEQFF. CDR3 bases: TGTGCCAGCAGTTACATGCTAGCGGGGGGTAATGAGCAGTTCTTC. The chain carries TRBV6-6 and TRBJ2-1; 11 nucleotides agree with TRBD2. Germline CDR1 and CDR2: MNHNY and SVGAGI (reference sequence). Trimming at V came to 2 bases and at J to 7 bases, leaving 4 bases not matched to a gene. The CDR3 runs to 15 residues.